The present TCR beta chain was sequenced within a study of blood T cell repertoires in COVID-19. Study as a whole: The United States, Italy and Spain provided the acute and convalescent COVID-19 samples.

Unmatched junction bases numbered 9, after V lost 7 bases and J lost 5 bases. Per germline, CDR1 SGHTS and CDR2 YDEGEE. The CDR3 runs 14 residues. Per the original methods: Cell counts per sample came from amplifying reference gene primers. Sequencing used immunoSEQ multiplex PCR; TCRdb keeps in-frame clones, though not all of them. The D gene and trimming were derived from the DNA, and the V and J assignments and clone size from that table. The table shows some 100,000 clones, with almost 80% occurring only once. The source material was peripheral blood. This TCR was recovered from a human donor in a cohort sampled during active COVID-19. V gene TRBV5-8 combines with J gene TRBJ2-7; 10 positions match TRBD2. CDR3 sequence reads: CASGWTSGYHEQYF. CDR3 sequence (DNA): TGTGCCAGCGGGTGGACTAGCGGTTACCACGAGCAGTACTTC.